In its sample, the clone carrying this T cell receptor beta chain was seen a few times. Antigen specificity is unknown. The data stem from a study of blood T cells in healthy people across ages. Study-wide results and caveats: PBMCs went unsorted, and a conclusive naive versus antigen-experienced comparison was therefore prevented.

RNA extraction gave at least 5 micrograms of total RNA per sample. CDR1 is MDHEN, CDR2 SYDVKM, per germline. V shed 6 bases and J 4 bases; nucleotides not matched to a gene: 6. The CDR3 consists of 14 residues. The second PCR ran about 6 to 12 cycles with a sample-barcoded 5' primer and J-beta primers. Using its own MiXCR run on the 5' RACE reads, TCRdb lists one record per CDR3 protein. The profile covers around 900,000 distinct CDR3 sequences, with roughly 51% appearing a single time and 20% to 25% taken by the ten largest. Sequenced input: blood. The sequence derives from a woman aged 55-70 years in good health. The chain couples TRBV28 to TRBJ2-3; 8 bases align to TRBD2. The CDR3 nucleotides are TGTGCCAGCAGCCTAGCGGGCAGCGCAGATACGCAGTATTTT. It specifies CASSLAGSADTQYF.